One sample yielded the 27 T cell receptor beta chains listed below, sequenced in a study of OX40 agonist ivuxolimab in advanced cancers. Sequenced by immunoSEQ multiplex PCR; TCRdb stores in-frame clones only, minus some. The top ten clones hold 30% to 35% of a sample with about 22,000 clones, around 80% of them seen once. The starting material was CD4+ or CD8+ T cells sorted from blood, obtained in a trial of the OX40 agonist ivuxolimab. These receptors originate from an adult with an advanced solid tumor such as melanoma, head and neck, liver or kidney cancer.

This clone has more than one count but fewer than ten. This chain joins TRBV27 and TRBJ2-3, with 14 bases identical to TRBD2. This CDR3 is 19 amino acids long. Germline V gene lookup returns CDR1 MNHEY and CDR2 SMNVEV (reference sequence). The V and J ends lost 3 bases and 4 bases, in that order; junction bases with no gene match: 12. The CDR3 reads CASSLDGTSGRRWADTQYF. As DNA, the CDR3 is TGTGCCAGCAGTTTGGACGGGACTAGCGGGAGACGTTGGGCAGATACGCAGTATTTT.

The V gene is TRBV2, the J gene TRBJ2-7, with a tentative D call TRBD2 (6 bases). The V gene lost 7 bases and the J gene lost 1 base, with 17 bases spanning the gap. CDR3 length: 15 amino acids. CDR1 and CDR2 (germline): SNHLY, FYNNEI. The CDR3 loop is CASNPDAGLSYEQYF. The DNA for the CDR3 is TGTGCCAGCAATCCAGACGCGGGACTTTCCTACGAGCAGTACTTC.

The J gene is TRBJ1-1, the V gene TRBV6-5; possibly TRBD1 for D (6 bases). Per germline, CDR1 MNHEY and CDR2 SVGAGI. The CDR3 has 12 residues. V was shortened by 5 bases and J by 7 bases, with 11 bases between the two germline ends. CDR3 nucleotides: TGTGCCAGCAGTGAGGGACACAGTGAAGCTTTCTTT. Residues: CASSEGHSEAFF.

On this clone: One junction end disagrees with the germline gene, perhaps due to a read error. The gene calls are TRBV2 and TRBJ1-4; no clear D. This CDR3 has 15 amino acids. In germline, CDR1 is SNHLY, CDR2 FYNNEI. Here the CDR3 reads CASREGSGMDEKLFF. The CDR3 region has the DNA TGTGCCAGCAGGGAAGGTTCGGGGATGGATGAAAAACTGTTTTTT.

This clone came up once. The CDR3 coding sequence is TGCAGTGCAAGCATGGGGGAAAAACTGTTTTTT. Amino acid sequence: CSASMGEKLFF. The genes are TRBV20-1 and TRBJ1-4, with D hard to call. CDR1 DFQATT and CDR2 SNEGSKA come from the germline V gene (reference sequence). The CDR3 runs 11 residues. The V and J ends lost 6 bases and 8 bases respectively, with 10 bases between them.

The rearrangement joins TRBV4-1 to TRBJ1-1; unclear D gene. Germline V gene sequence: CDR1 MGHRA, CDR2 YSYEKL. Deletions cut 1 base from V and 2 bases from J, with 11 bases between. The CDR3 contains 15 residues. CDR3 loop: CASSQGLDVNTEAFF. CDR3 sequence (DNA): TGCGCCAGCAGCCAAGGCCTAGATGTTAACACTGAAGCTTTCTTT.

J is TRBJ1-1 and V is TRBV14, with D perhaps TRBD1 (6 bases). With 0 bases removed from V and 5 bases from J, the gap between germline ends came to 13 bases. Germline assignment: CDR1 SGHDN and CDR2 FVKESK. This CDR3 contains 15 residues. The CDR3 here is CASSQDPQGKTEAFF. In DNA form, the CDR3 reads TGTGCCAGCAGCCAAGATCCCCAGGGGAAGACTGAAGCTTTCTTT. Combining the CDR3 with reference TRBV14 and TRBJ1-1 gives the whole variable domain EAGVTQFPSHSVIEKGQTVTLRCDPISGHDNLYWYRRVMGKEIKFLLHFVKESKQDESGMPNNRFLAERTGGTYSTLKVQPAELEDSGVYFCASSQDPQGKTEAFFGQGTRLTVV.

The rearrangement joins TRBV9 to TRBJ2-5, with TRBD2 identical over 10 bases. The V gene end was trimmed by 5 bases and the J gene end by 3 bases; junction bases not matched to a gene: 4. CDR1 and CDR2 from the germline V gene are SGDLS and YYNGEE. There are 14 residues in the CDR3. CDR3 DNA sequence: TGTGCCAGCAGTCCAAGCGGGAGGGAAGAGACCCAGTACTTC. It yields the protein CASSPSGREETQYF.

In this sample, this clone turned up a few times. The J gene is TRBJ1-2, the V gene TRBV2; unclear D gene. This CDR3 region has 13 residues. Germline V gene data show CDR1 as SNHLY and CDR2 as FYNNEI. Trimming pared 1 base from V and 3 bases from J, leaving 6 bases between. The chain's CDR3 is CASSEGRDYGYTF. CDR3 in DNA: TGTGCCAGCAGTGAAGGAAGGGACTATGGCTACACCTTC.

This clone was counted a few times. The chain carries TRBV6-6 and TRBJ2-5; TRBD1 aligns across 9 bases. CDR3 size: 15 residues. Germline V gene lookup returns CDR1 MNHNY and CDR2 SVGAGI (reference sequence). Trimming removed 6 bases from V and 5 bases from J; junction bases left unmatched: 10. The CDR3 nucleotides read TGTGCCAGCAGAGCCGGACAGGGGTCGGCGGAGACCCAGTACTTC. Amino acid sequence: CASRAGQGSAETQYF.

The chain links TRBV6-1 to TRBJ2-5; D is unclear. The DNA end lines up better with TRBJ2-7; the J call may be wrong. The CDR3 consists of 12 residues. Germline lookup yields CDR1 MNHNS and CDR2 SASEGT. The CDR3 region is CASSVASYEQYF. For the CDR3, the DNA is TGTGCCAGCAGTGTTGCCAGCTACGAGCAGTACTTC.

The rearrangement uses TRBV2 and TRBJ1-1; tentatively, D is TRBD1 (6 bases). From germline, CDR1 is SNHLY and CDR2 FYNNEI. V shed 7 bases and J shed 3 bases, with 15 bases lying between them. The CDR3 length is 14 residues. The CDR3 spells CASIRQGIDTEAFF. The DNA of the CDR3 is TGTGCCAGCATTAGGCAGGGGATCGACACTGAAGCTTTCTTT.

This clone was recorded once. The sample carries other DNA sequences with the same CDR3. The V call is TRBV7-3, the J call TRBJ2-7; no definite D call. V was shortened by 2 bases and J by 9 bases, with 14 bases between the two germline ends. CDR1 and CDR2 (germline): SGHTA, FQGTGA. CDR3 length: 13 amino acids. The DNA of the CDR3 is TGTGCCAGCAGCTTACAGGCCGGTAGCCGGCAGTACTTC. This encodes CASSLQAGSRQYF.

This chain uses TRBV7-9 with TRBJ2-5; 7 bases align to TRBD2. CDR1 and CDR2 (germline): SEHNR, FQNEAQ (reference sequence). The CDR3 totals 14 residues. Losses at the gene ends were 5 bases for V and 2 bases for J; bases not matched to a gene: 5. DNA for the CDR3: TGTGCCAGCAGCCGAGGAGCGGGGCAAGAGACCCAGTACTTC. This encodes CASSRGAGQETQYF.

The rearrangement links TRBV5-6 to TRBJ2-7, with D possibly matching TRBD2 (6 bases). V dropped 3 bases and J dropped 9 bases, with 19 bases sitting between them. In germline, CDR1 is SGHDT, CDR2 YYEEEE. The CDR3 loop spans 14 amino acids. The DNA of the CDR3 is TGTGCCAGCAGCTGGGGAGTGGACGAGGAGGGGCAGTACTTC. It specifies CASSWGVDEEGQYF.

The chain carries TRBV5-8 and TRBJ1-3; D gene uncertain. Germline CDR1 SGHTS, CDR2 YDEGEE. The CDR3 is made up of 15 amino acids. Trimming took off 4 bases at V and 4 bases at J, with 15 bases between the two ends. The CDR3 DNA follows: TGTGCCAGCAGCAACGACGAGAGAGGAGGAAACACCATATATTTT. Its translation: CASSNDERGGNTIYF.

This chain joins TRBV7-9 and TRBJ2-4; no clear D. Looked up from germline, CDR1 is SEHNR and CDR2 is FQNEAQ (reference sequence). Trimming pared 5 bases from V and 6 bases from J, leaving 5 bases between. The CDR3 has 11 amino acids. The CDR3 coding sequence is TGTGCCAGCAGCGACGCAAACATTCAGTACTTC. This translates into CASSDANIQYF.

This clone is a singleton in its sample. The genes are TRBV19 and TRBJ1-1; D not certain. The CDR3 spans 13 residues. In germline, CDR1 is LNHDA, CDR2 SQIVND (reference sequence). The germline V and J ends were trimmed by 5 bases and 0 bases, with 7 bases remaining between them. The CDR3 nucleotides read TGTGCCAGTAGTCTGGGCATGAACACTGAAGCTTTCTTT. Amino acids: CASSLGMNTEAFF.

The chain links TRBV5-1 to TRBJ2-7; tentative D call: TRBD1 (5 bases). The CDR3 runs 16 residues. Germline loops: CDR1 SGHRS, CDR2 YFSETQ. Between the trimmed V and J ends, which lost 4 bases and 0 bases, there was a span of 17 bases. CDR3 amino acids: CASSPVGQGSSYEQYF. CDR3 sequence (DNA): TGCGCCAGCAGCCCGGTGGGCCAGGGCAGCTCCTACGAGCAGTACTTC. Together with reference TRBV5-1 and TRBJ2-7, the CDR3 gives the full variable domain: KAGVTQTPRYLIKTRGQQVTLSCSPISGHRSVSWYQQTPGQGLQFLFEYFSETQRNKGNFPGRFSGRQFSNSRSEMNVSTLELGDSALYLCASSPVGQGSSYEQYFGPGTRLTVT.

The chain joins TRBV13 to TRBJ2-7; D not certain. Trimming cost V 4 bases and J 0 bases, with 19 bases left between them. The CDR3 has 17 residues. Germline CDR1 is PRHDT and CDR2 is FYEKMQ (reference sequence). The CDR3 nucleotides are TGTGCCAGCAGCTCCAACCTCCAAGGAGCTCCCTCCTACGAGCAGTACTTC. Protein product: CASSSNLQGAPSYEQYF.

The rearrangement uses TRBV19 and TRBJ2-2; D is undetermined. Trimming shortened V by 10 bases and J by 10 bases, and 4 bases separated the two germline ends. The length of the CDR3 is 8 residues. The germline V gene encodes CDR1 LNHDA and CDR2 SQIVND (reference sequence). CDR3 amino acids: CATLELFF. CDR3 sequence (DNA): TGTGCCACTCTGGAGCTGTTTTTT.

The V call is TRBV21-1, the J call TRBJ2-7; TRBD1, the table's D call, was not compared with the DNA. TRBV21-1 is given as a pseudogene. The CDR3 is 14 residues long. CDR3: CASSKGGGRGEQYF. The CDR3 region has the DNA TGTGCCAGCAGCAAAGGGGGCGGTAGGGGCGAGCAGTACTTC.

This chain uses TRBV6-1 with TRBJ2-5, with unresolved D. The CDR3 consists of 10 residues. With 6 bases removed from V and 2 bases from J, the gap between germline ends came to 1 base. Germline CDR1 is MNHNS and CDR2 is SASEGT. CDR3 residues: CASRQETQYF. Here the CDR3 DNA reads TGTGCCAGCAGACAAGAGACCCAGTACTTC.

This CDR3 reads CASSPGGDTQYF. The CDR3 DNA sequence: TGTGCCAGCAGCCCCGGGGGAGATACGCAGTATTTT. This chain uses TRBV11-3 with TRBJ2-3; the D gene is possibly TRBD2 (6 bases). The CDR3 sequence is 12 residues long. Trimming pared 5 bases from V and 5 bases from J, leaving 8 bases between. Germline CDR1 and CDR2: SGHNT and YENEEA.

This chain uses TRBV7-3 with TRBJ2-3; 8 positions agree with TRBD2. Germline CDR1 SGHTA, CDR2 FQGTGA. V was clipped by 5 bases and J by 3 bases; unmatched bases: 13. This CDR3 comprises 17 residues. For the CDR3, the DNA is TGTGCCAGCAGCCCTATGGGGGCGGGGGGAGTGACAGATACGCAGTATTTT. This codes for CASSPMGAGGVTDTQYF.

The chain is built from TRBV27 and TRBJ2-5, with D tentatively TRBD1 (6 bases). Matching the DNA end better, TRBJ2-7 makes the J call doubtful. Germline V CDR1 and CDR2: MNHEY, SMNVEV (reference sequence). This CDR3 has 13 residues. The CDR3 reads CASSLRQDYEQYF. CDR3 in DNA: TGTGCCAGCAGTTTAAGACAGGACTACGAGCAGTACTTC.

The CDR3 protein is CAWSPRDRAGYGYTF. The CDR3 nucleotides read TGTGCCTGGAGTCCCCGGGACAGGGCGGGCTATGGCTACACCTTC. The chain uses TRBV30 and TRBJ1-2; 9 bases match TRBD1. The CDR3 contains 15 residues. Unmatched junction bases numbered 8, after V lost 2 bases and J lost 4 bases. Germline assignment: CDR1 GTSNPN and CDR2 SVGIG (reference sequence).